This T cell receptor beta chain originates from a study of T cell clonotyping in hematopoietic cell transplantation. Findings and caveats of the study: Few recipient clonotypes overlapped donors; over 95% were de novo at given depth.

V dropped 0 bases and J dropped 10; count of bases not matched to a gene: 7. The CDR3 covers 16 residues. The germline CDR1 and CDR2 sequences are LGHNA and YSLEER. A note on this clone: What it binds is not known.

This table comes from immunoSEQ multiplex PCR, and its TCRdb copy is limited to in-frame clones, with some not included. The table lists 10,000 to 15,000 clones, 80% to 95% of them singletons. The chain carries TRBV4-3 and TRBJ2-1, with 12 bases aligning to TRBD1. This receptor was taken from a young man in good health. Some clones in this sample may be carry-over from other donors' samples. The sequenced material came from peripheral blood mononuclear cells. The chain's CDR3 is CASSQDPGTGGREQFF. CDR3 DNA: TGCGCCAGCAGCCAAGATCCCGGGACAGGGGGCCGGGAGCAGTTCTTC.